This is a list of T cell receptor beta chains from one sample in a study of cytomegalovirus exposure and HLA in healthy donors. The method was immunoSEQ multiplex PCR; TCRdb's version includes in-frame clones alone and lacks a portion of them. The profile shows roughly 80,000 clones, around 81% of them singletons. The sequenced material came from PBMCs. These receptors were taken from a woman aged 30 to 39 in good health and CMV-seronegative. CDR3s include the opening cysteine and the closing phenylalanine or tryptophan. D genes are given only for firm matches.

CDR3: CASLTSGSAFEFTDTQYF; DNA: TGCGCCAGCCTAACTAGCGGGAGCGCGTTCGAGTTCACAGATACGCAGTATTTT; V: TRBV5-1; D: TRBD2; J: TRBJ2-3; length: 18
CDR3: CASSLEYRGAEGYTF; DNA: TGTGCCAGCAGCTTGGAGTATCGGGGGGCAGAAGGCTACACCTTC; V: TRBV5-5; D: .; J: TRBJ1-2; length: 15
CDR3: CAISEYRVDGYTF; DNA: TGTGCCATCAGTGAGTACAGGGTAGACGGCTACACCTTC; V: TRBV10-3; D: .; J: TRBJ1-2; length: 13
CDR3: CASSPRGAHTIYF; DNA: TGTGCCAGCAGCCCCAGGGGGGCGCACACCATATATTTT; V: TRBV13; D: TRBD1; J: TRBJ1-3; length: 13
CDR3: CASSVDRGTEAFF; DNA: TGTGCCAGCAGTGTAGACAGGGGCACTGAAGCTTTCTTT; V: TRBV6-1; D: TRBD1; J: TRBJ1-1; length: 13
CDR3: CASSLQGAFLYGYTF; DNA: TGTGCCAGCAGCTTGCAGGGGGCATTCCTCTATGGCTACACCTTC; V: TRBV28; D: TRBD1; J: TRBJ1-2; length: 15
CDR3: CAWTIGGYEQYF; DNA: TGTGCCTGGACAATCGGGGGGTACGAGCAGTACTTC; V: TRBV30; D: TRBD2; J: TRBJ2-7; length: 12
CDR3: CAWSEGGAGYTF; DNA: TGTGCCTGGAGCGAGGGAGGGGCCGGCTACACCTTC; V: TRBV30; D: .; J: TRBJ1-2; length: 12
CDR3: CASRGLRGGGEAFF; DNA: TGTGCCAGTAGAGGCCTGCGGGGTGGGGGTGAAGCTTTCTTT; V: TRBV19; D: .; J: TRBJ1-1; length: 14
CDR3: CASSETRTASYEQYF; DNA: TGTGCCAGCAGTGAGACCAGGACAGCCTCCTACGAGCAGTACTTC; V: TRBV5-5; D: .; J: TRBJ2-7; length: 15
CDR3: CASSSRSGGNGYNEQFF; DNA: TGTGCCAGCAGTTCACGCAGCGGGGGGAATGGATACAATGAGCAGTTCTTC; V: TRBV28; D: TRBD2; J: TRBJ2-1; length: 17
CDR3: CASSPQTSEAFF; DNA: TGTGCCAGCAGCCCCCAGACATCTGAAGCTTTCTTT; V: TRBV28; D: .; J: TRBJ1-1; length: 12
CDR3: CASSSPSHLLGPGQGIRAKNIQYF; DNA: TGCGCCAGCAGCTCCCCATCTCACCTCCTCGGCCCCGGACAGGGGATCAGGGCCAAAAACATTCAGTACTTC; V: TRBV5-1; D: TRBD1; J: TRBJ2-4; length: 24
CDR3: CASSQDVGGGVWAFF; DNA: TGCGCCAGCAGCCAAGACGTTGGGGGCGGCGTCTGGGCTTTCTTT; V: TRBV4-3; D: .; J: TRBJ1-1; length: 15
CDR3: CASSTGTGNNEQFF; DNA: TGTGCCAGCAGCACCGGGACAGGGAACAATGAGCAGTTCTTC; V: TRBV7-9; D: TRBD1; J: TRBJ2-1; length: 14
CDR3: CASSAGQGYKLFF; DNA: TGTGCCAGCAGCGCGGGACAGGGGTATAAACTGTTTTTT; V: TRBV5-6; D: TRBD1; J: TRBJ1-4; length: 13
CDR3: CASSGGVTYEQYF; DNA: TGTGCCAGCTCAGGGGGGGTGACCTACGAGCAGTACTTC; V: TRBV18; D: TRBD2; J: TRBJ2-7; length: 13
CDR3: CASSTRTGGNTEAFF; DNA: TGCGCCAGCAGCACCCGGACAGGGGGGAACACTGAAGCTTTCTTT; V: TRBV5-1; D: TRBD1; J: TRBJ1-1; length: 15
CDR3: CASSLEVAHNEQFF; DNA: TGTGCCAGCAGCTTAGAAGTAGCCCATAATGAGCAGTTCTTC; V: TRBV7-6; D: .; J: TRBJ2-1; length: 14